This TCR beta chain was identified during a study of blood T cell repertoires in COVID-19. Study information: The analysed material was cDNA or gDNA that came from T cells, B-cell-depleted T cells, or PBMCs.

Sequenced by immunoSEQ multiplex PCR; TCRdb stores in-frame clones only, minus some. This sample has about 60,000 clones, with about 72% found just once. V lost 6 bases to trimming and J lost 7 bases; unmatched junction nucleotides: 8. Germline V gene data show CDR1 as KGHSH and CDR2 as LQKENI. The CDR3 is 14 amino acids. The clonotype originates from a man older than 75 with acute or convalescent COVID-19. Sequencing was done on a sample of peripheral blood. The V and J genes are TRBV18 and TRBJ2-1; 8 nucleotides match TRBD2. The CDR3 DNA follows: TGTGCCAGCTCCCCGGGACTAGGTGTAAATGAGCAGTTCTTC. Its translation is CASSPGLGVNEQFF. Using reference TRBV18 and TRBJ2-1 for the parts outside the CDR3, the full variable domain is NAGVMQNPRHLVRRRGQEARLRCSPMKGHSHVYWYRQLPEEGLKFMVYLQKENIIDESGMPKERFSAEFPKEGPSILRIQQVVRGDSAAYFCASSPGLGVNEQFFGPGTRLTVL.